This T cell receptor (beta chain) comes out of a study of CD8+CD57+ T cells in acquired aplastic anemia. Study context: Sorted CD4+ and CD8+ cell DNA averaged about 3 ug. Healthy donors yielded 9 million to 14 million CD4+ cell reads on average.

Germline loops: CDR1 MNHEY, CDR2 SMNVEV (reference sequence). The CDR3 spans 18 residues. V was cut by 8 bases and J by 3 bases, with 29 bases left in between. With respect to this clonotype: The antigen remains unidentified.

Whole-study results and caveats: Comparison of patients with controls identified about 27 shared CD8+ CDR3 sequences.

TCR beta VDJ and CDR3 were profiled, and genomic DNA was the template. TCRdb re-called the reads with MiXCR, one entry per CDR3 protein. The table shows 400,000 to 450,000 distinct CDR3 sequences, with 65% to 80% occurring only once. The chain is built from TRBV27 and TRBJ2-7; either TRBD1 or TRBD2 may supply D (6 bases each). The source is a human donor in good health, serving as a control. The material sequenced was sorted CD4+, CD8+, or CD8+CD57+ T cells (not recorded which) from PBMCs. The CDR3 region is CASFNPGARQTPLYEQYF. The DNA for the CDR3 is TGTGCCAGCTTCAACCCGGGGGCCCGACAGACACCCCTCTACGAGCAGTACTTC.